The 19 T cell receptor beta chains in this list originate from one sample, sequenced in a study of T cells in Graves' hyperthyroidism and ophthalmopathy. Researchers took RNA transcripts and amplified the TCR beta CDR3 regions from them. HTBI primers were employed in a first-round RT-PCR of the TCR CDR3. A single record per CDR3 protein comes from TCRdb applying MiXCR to the multiplex PCR reads. The sample includes 400,000 to 600,000 distinct CDR3 sequences, about 16% seen only once; the top ten take approximately 30%. The material sequenced was blood. The receptors were sampled from a woman in her twenties or thirties with Graves' ophthalmopathy.

The DNA of the CDR3 is TGTGCCAGCAGAAAGAGAGGGGGGTTTAGAAACACCATATATTTT. It specifies CASRKRGGFRNTIYF. The chain links TRBV6-1 to TRBJ1-3; tentative D call: TRBD1 (6 bases). The length of the CDR3 is 15 residues. Trimming removed 6 bases at V and 5 bases at J, with 17 bases between. Germline CDR1 and CDR2: MNHNS and SASEGT.

This clonotype came up a few times. The chain uses TRBV3-1 and TRBJ2-3; 14 bases map to TRBD2. The CDR3 sequence is 18 residues long. The germline CDR1 and CDR2 sequences are LGHDT and YNNKEL (reference sequence). V shed 4 bases and J 4 bases; nucleotides not matched to a gene: 10. CDR3 sequence: CASSLSQGLAGDSDTQYF. Written as DNA, the CDR3 is TGTGCCAGCAGCCTAAGTCAGGGACTAGCGGGAGATTCAGATACGCAGTATTTT.

This clonotype showed up many times. The V gene is TRBV30, the J gene TRBJ2-7; 7 bases line up with TRBD2. This CDR3 region has 15 residues. The V and J ends lost 0 bases and 5 bases, in that order; junction bases with no gene match: 10. From germline, CDR1 is GTSNPN and CDR2 SVGIG (reference sequence). CDR3 protein: CAWSVLGGSGNEQYF. CDR3 nucleotides: TGTGCCTGGAGTGTGCTTGGCGGGAGCGGTAACGAGCAGTACTTC.

This clonotype was seen repeatedly, ten times or more. The gene calls are TRBV20-1 and TRBJ2-5, with D unclear. The germline V gene encodes CDR1 DFQATT and CDR2 SNEGSKA (reference sequence). Trimming stripped 0 bases from V and 2 bases from J, with 4 bases between. This CDR3 spans 12 amino acids. The CDR3 loop reads CSARDGQETQYF. CDR3 nucleotides: TGCAGTGCTAGAGACGGGCAAGAGACCCAGTACTTC.

This clonotype was observed at least ten times. The rearrangement links TRBV11-2 to TRBJ2-1; D may match TRBD1 or TRBD2 (6 bases each). Trimming cost V 5 bases and J 9 bases, with 11 bases left between them. Germline V lookup: CDR1 SGHAT, CDR2 FQNNGV. There are 12 residues in the CDR3. The CDR3 protein is CASSVGGGEQFF. CDR3 sequence (DNA): TGTGCCAGCAGCGTAGGAGGGGGTGAGCAGTTCTTC.

This clonotype was found a few times. The chain recombines TRBV20-1 with TRBJ1-5, with D perhaps TRBD1 (6 bases). V lost 3 bases, J lost 7 bases, and 13 bases lay in between. CDR3 length: 13 amino acids. CDR1 is DFQATT and CDR2 is SNEGSKA in the germline V gene (reference sequence). The CDR3 DNA sequence: TGCAGTGCTAGCTCGGACAGATACCAGCCCCAGCATTTT. Amino acid sequence: CSASSDRYQPQHF.

This clonotype was detected ten times or more. V and J are TRBV3-1 and TRBJ1-1; D perhaps matches TRBD1 (5 bases). The CDR3 loop spans 14 amino acids. In germline, CDR1 is LGHDT, CDR2 YNNKEL (reference sequence). V was trimmed by 3 bases and J by 7 bases, leaving 15 bases between them. CDR3 coding DNA: TGTGCCAGCAGCCAGGAGGGGTGGCGGGATGAAGCTTTCTTT. As protein: CASSQEGWRDEAFF.

V is TRBV4-1 and J is TRBJ1-1; no reliable D call. Trimming took off 2 bases at V and 1 base at J, with 8 bases between the two ends. Germline V gene sequence: CDR1 MGHRA, CDR2 YSYEKL. The CDR3 runs 14 residues. The CDR3 nucleotides are TGCGCCAGCAGCCAAATAGACCGGAACACTGAAGCTTTCTTT. Encoded protein: CASSQIDRNTEAFF.

This clonotype was counted ten times or more. A read error may account for a junction end that differs from germline. The V call is TRBV7-3, the J call TRBJ2-5; TRBD1 agrees at 7 bases. Germline values: CDR1 SGHTA, CDR2 FQGTGA. The CDR3 sequence is 15 residues long. As DNA, the CDR3 is TGTGCCAGCAGTTTAACGACAGGGCCCTCGGAGACCCAGTACTTC. It yields the protein CASSLTTGPSETQYF.

This clonotype occurred a few times. This chain links TRBV4-3 with TRBJ2-7, with D maybe TRBD1 (6 bases). The CDR3 loop spans 15 amino acids. Trimming cost V 3 bases and J 3 bases, with 15 bases left between them. Germline V gene lookup returns CDR1 LGHNA and CDR2 YSLEER. The CDR3 coding sequence is TGCGCCAGCAGCCATGTAGGGGGTTCGGGCTACGAGCAGTACTTC. It encodes CASSHVGGSGYEQYF.

This chain links TRBV7-2 with TRBJ2-6; maybe TRBD2 (5 bases). V was cut by 2 bases and J by 0 bases, with 14 bases left in between. There are 18 residues in the CDR3. Germline V CDR1 and CDR2: SGHTA, FQGNSA. Here the CDR3 DNA reads TGTGCCAGCAGCTTACCACGACCGGGAATCTCTGGGGCCAACGTCCTGACTTTC. Its protein product is CASSLPRPGISGANVLTF.

The J gene is TRBJ1-1, the V gene TRBV10-3; no firm D call. Germline V gene sequence: CDR1 ENHRY, CDR2 SYGVKD. The CDR3 totals 12 residues. V lost 8 bases, J lost 1 base, and 8 bases lay in between. CDR3 DNA sequence: TGTGCCATCGTTGCAGGGAACACTGAAGCTTTCTTT. It yields the protein CAIVAGNTEAFF.

There are many counts of this clonotype. The chain couples TRBV28 to TRBJ1-5; TRBD1 is a possible D gene (5 bases). The CDR3 totals 14 residues. Trimming pared 8 bases from V and 3 bases from J, leaving 14 bases between. Looked up from germline, CDR1 is MDHEN and CDR2 is SYDVKM. CDR3 sequence: CASASPGTNQPQHF. CDR3 in DNA: TGTGCCAGCGCCTCCCCGGGGACCAATCAGCCCCAGCATTTT.

In this sample, this clonotype turned up many times. The chain links TRBV6-2 or TRBV6-3 to TRBJ2-1, with a possible D match to TRBD1 (5 bases). V was pared by 5 bases and J by 9 bases, with 14 bases between. Germline V CDR1 and CDR2: MNHEY, SVGEGT. This CDR3 contains 13 residues. CDR3 nucleotides: TGTGCCAGCAGTGGACATTACGTGGGTGAGCAGTTCTTC. It is translated as CASSGHYVGEQFF.

There are a few counts of this clonotype. The rearrangement links TRBV9 to TRBJ2-5; D is undetermined. This CDR3 has 11 residues. The V and J ends lost 4 bases and 5 bases respectively, with 6 bases between them. Germline loops: CDR1 SGDLS, CDR2 YYNGEE. This chain's CDR3 is CASSQTETQYF. The DNA for the CDR3 is TGTGCCAGCAGCCAGACTGAGACCCAGTACTTC.

This clonotype was seen ten or more times. V is TRBV5-1 and J is TRBJ1-1; the D gene is possibly TRBD1 (6 bases). CDR1 and CDR2 (germline): SGHRS, YFSETQ. The V gene lost 2 bases and the J gene lost 5 bases, with 13 bases spanning the gap. This CDR3 is 14 amino acids long. The CDR3 nucleotides are TGCGCCAGCAGCTTCGAAACAGGGCGGACTGAAGCTTTCTTT. Its translation is CASSFETGRTEAFF.

In its sample, this clonotype was seen many times. At one end, the junction sequence differs from germline, possibly due to a read error. The chain links TRBV5-1 to TRBJ1-5, with a possible D match to TRBD1 (5 bases). Germline V lookup: CDR1 SGHRS, CDR2 YFSETQ. This CDR3 is built from 14 residues. In DNA form, the CDR3 reads TGTGCCAGCAGCTTGGGGGGACCCAATCAGCCCCAGCATTTT. This sequence encodes CASSLGGPNQPQHF.

A few counts support this clonotype. J is TRBJ2-5 and V is TRBV3-1; no definite D call. Germline lookup yields CDR1 LGHDT and CDR2 YNNKEL (reference sequence). The CDR3 loop spans 14 amino acids. V lost 0 bases and J 3 bases, leaving 8 bases between the germline ends. The CDR3 reads CASSQDTNEETQYF. In DNA form, the CDR3 reads TGTGCCAGCAGCCAAGATACGAACGAAGAGACCCAGTACTTC.

The V and J genes are TRBV6-2 or TRBV6-3 and TRBJ2-7; 8 positions match TRBD1. The CDR3 loop spans 13 amino acids. The V segment lost 2 bases and the J segment 7 bases; nucleotides outside the gene matches: 4. Germline CDR1 reads MNHEY; CDR2 reads SVGEGT. CDR3 bases: TGTGCCAGCAGTTACCGGACAGGGAGAGAGCAGTACTTC. Its translation: CASSYRTGREQYF.